The 20 T cell receptor beta chains below were found in one sample sequenced in a study of human T cells and chemical hapten exposure. Time point given: patch test 3, about 24 weeks after DPC sensitization. The sample's treatment: therapeutic diphenylcyclopropenone sensitization with weekly scalp DPC. TCRdb recomputed calls from the RACE reads with MiXCR, one row per CDR3 protein. The sample holds approximately 80,000 distinct CDR3 sequences, approximately 12% seen once. The starting material was whole blood, obtained in connection with sensitization to the hapten diphenylcyclopropenone (DPC). The receptors were sampled from a woman in her forties or fifties with alopecia areata. Some clones in this sample may be carry-over from other donors' samples.

Only a few counts were recorded for this clonotype. The chain has TRBV6-6 and TRBJ1-1; TRBD1 is a possible D gene (6 bases). V shed 0 bases and J shed 4 bases, with 18 bases lying between them. CDR3 length: 17 residues. Germline V gene sequence: CDR1 MNHNY, CDR2 SVGAGI (reference sequence). In DNA, the CDR3 is TGTGCCAGCAGTTACTCAGATCTCGGACAGCCGATCACTGAAGCTTTCTTT. It translates to CASSYSDLGQPITEAFF.

A few counts support this clonotype. The germline gene is not matched at one end of the junction; a read error may be the cause. The V gene is TRBV7-7, the J gene TRBJ2-2, with a weak D call TRBD1 (7 bases). The germline V gene encodes CDR1 SSHAT and CDR2 FNYEAQ (reference sequence). CDR3 length: 15 residues. The CDR3 sequence: CASSLSRGRTGELFF. For the CDR3, the DNA is TGTGCTAGCAGCTTAAGCAGGGGGAGGACCGGGGAGCTGTTTTTT.

This chain connects TRBV12-3 or TRBV12-4 to TRBJ2-7, with a weak D call TRBD2 (5 bases). V lost 3 bases, J lost 6 bases, and 12 bases lay in between. CDR3 size: 13 residues. The CDR3 nucleotides read TGTGCCAGCAGTTTGGCTAGCTTGGGCGAGCAGTACTTC. It specifies CASSLASLGEQYF.

V usage is TRBV3-1 and J usage is TRBJ2-5; 8 nucleotides line up with TRBD2. CDR1 is LGHDT, CDR2 YNNKEL, per germline (reference sequence). V was pared by 0 bases and J by 4 bases, with 4 bases of the junction left unmatched. The CDR3 runs 15 residues. This CDR3 is CASSQDGLARETQYF. The DNA of the CDR3 is TGTGCCAGCAGCCAAGACGGACTAGCAAGAGAGACCCAGTACTTC.

This clonotype was counted at least ten times. The chain employs TRBV20-1 and TRBJ1-1; a possible D gene is TRBD1 (6 bases). The CDR3 has 13 residues. CDR1 and CDR2 from the germline V gene are DFQATT and SNEGSKA (reference sequence). With 0 bases removed from V and 4 bases from J, the gap between germline ends came to 9 bases. The CDR3 is CSARDGGGTEAFF. The CDR3 DNA is TGCAGTGCTAGAGATGGAGGGGGCACTGAAGCTTTCTTT.

Only a few counts were recorded for this clonotype. This sequence joins TRBV20-1 and TRBJ1-1, with D perhaps matching TRBD1 (6 bases). The CDR3 is made up of 15 amino acids. V was clipped by 0 bases and J by 6 bases, with 17 bases between them. From germline, CDR1 is DFQATT and CDR2 SNEGSKA (reference sequence). CDR3 DNA sequence: TGCAGTGCTAGAGATCCCCTTAGACAGGAGGCTGAAGCTTTCTTT. Protein product: CSARDPLRQEAEAFF.

The rearrangement joins TRBV19 to TRBJ2-2; 8 nucleotides agree with TRBD2. Germline V gene lookup returns CDR1 LNHDA and CDR2 SQIVND (reference sequence). Germline trimming cut 3 bases from V and 0 bases from J; bases unmatched to any gene: 3. The CDR3 has 16 amino acids. CDR3 region: CASSIIAGTNTGELFF. The CDR3 nucleotides read TGTGCCAGTAGTATCATAGCGGGGACGAACACCGGGGAGCTGTTTTTT.

This clonotype was seen more than once but under ten times. The CDR3 here is CSVGGLAGVFSPGELFF. The DNA of the CDR3 is TGCAGCGTTGGGGGACTAGCGGGAGTTTTCAGCCCCGGGGAGCTGTTTTTT. This chain uses TRBV29-1 with TRBJ2-2; 14 nucleotides align to TRBD2. The CDR3 runs to 17 residues. Germline CDR1 is SQVTM and CDR2 is ANQGSEA. V shed 4 bases, J shed 6 bases, and the junction held 10 bases outside the gene matches.

This rearrangement joins TRBV7-2 to TRBJ2-1, with D uncertain. This CDR3 has 12 amino acids. Germline V CDR1 and CDR2: SGHTA, FQGNSA. The germline V and J ends were trimmed by 10 bases and 1 base, with 8 bases remaining between them. The CDR3 reads CATARSYNEQFF. CDR3 nucleotide sequence: TGTGCCACCGCAAGGTCCTACAATGAGCAGTTCTTC.

There are many counts of this clonotype. The V and J genes are TRBV5-6 and TRBJ2-7; tentative D call: TRBD2 (6 bases). V gave up 4 bases and J gave up 1 base, with 9 bases separating them. Looked up from germline, CDR1 is SGHDT and CDR2 is YYEEEE. The length of the CDR3 is 13 residues. CDR3 DNA sequence: TGTGCCAGCAGCGTCGGGAGTTCCTACGAGCAGTACTTC. Translated: CASSVGSSYEQYF.

This clonotype was seen many times. This chain uses TRBV7-8 with TRBJ2-1; D might be TRBD1 or TRBD2, each matching 5 bases. V lost 1 base to trimming and J lost 9 bases, with 16 bases between them. The CDR3 totals 15 residues. Germline CDR1 and CDR2: SGHVS and FQNEAQ. The DNA for the CDR3 is TGTGCCAGCAGCTTAGAGGGACCGCGAAGAGGTGAGCAGTTCTTC. Protein product: CASSLEGPRRGEQFF. Together with reference TRBV7-8 and TRBJ2-1, the CDR3 gives the full variable domain: GAGVSQSPRYKVAKRGQDVALRCDPISGHVSLFWYQQALGQGPEFLTYFQNEAQLDKSGLPSDRFFAERPEGSVSTLKIQRTQQEDSAVYLCASSLEGPRRGEQFFGPGTRLTVL.

This clonotype came up many times. This CDR3 reads CSASRLSSYNEQFF. CDR3 coding DNA: TGCAGTGCTAGTCGGTTGAGCTCCTACAATGAGCAGTTCTTC. The rearrangement links TRBV20-1 to TRBJ2-1; D ambiguous. Trimming left V 3 bases short and J 0 bases short, with 9 bases between. Germline values: CDR1 DFQATT, CDR2 SNEGSKA (reference sequence). The CDR3 loop spans 14 amino acids.

A note on this clonotype: This could be a read error, since a much larger clone is one nucleotide away. The gene calls are TRBV3-1 and TRBJ2-2; D remains ambiguous. The CDR3 consists of 13 residues. Germline CDR1 LGHDT, CDR2 YNNKEL (reference sequence). CDR3 DNA: TGTACCAGCAGCCCCGTCCCCACCGGGGAGCTGTTTTTT. Translating it yields CTSSPVPTGELFF.

Regarding this clonotype: A read error may explain this, as a much larger clone is one base away. The rearrangement uses TRBV11-2 and TRBJ1-3, with 7 bases identical to TRBD1. The trim removed 6 bases at V and 6 bases at J, leaving 8 bases unmatched. This CDR3 spans 14 amino acids. CDR1 and CDR2 (germline): SGHAT, FQNNGV. The CDR3 region is CASRQTGQANTIYF. CDR3 nucleotides: TGTGCCAGCAGACAGACAGGGCAGGCAAACACCATATATTTT.

This clonotype was counted only a few times. The gene calls are TRBV20-1 and TRBJ2-1, with D unclear. The CDR3 consists of 13 residues. Germline V gives CDR1 DFQATT, CDR2 SNEGSKA (reference sequence). The V and J ends lost 0 bases and 5 bases respectively, with 8 bases between them. CDR3 in amino acids: CSARDDFHNEQFF. CDR3 in DNA: TGCAGTGCTAGAGATGACTTCCACAATGAGCAGTTCTTC.

This chain joins TRBV2 and TRBJ2-7, with 7 bases that match TRBD1. Losses at the gene ends were 5 bases for V and 0 bases for J; bases not matched to a gene: 7. This CDR3 is built from 15 residues. Germline V gene lookup returns CDR1 SNHLY and CDR2 FYNNEI. CDR3 amino acids: CASSSGTASSYEQYF. CDR3 nucleotides: TGTGCCAGCAGTTCCGGGACAGCAAGCTCCTACGAGCAGTACTTC.

This clonotype was detected only a few times. The V and J genes are TRBV6-1 and TRBJ1-1; D gene uncertain. In germline, CDR1 is MNHNS, CDR2 SASEGT. The CDR3 contains 13 residues. Trimming took 4 bases from V and 1 from J, leaving 7 bases between them. In DNA form, the CDR3 reads TGTGCCAGCAGTGCACAAAAGAACACTGAAGCTTTCTTT. This gives the protein CASSAQKNTEAFF.

This clonotype occurred many times. V gene TRBV18 combines with J gene TRBJ1-4; D gene unclear. The ends were cut back, 2 bases at V and 0 bases at J, with 4 bases in the middle. The CDR3 contains 14 residues. CDR1 and CDR2 (germline): KGHSH, LQKENI. Here the CDR3 DNA reads TGTGCCAGCTCACCAACAGCAACTAATGAAAAACTGTTTTTT. This translates into CASSPTATNEKLFF.

The genes are TRBV6-1 and TRBJ2-1, with 7 bases fitting TRBD1. The junction had 7 bases not matched to a gene; V was cut back by 7 bases and J by 1 base. Germline V gene lookup returns CDR1 MNHNS and CDR2 SASEGT. The CDR3 length is 15 residues. The CDR3 nucleotides are TGTGCCAGCACCAGGGACAGCCGTTCCTACAATGAGCAGTTCTTC. As protein: CASTRDSRSYNEQFF.

This clonotype showed up just a few times. The chain joins TRBV7-2 to TRBJ2-5; 9 bases fit TRBD2. The trim removed 2 bases at V and 0 bases at J, leaving 4 bases unmatched. CDR3 length: 16 residues. From germline, CDR1 is SGHTA and CDR2 FQGNSA. The CDR3 coding sequence is TGTGCCAGCAGCTTAATGACTAGCGGATACCAAGAGACCCAGTACTTC. This gives the protein CASSLMTSGYQETQYF. Complete variable domain (other parts from reference TRBV7-2 and TRBJ2-5): GAGVSQSPSNKVTEKGKDVELRCDPISGHTALYWYRQSLGQGLEFLIYFQGNSAPDKSGLPSDRFSAERTGGSVSTLTIQRTQQEDSAVYLCASSLMTSGYQETQYFGPGTRLLVL.